A selection of T cell receptor beta chains follows, all from one sample in a study of shared clonotypes between healthy human individuals. Some clones are missing from TCRdb's copy, which holds only in-frame ones; the method was immunoSEQ multiplex PCR. The table includes roughly 2,500,000 clones, 80% to 95% detected once. Sequencing used naive CD4+ T cells from PBMCs. The receptors were sampled from a man younger than 35 in good health. Some clones in this sample may be carry-over from other donors' samples. Each CDR3 is given with its conserved first and last residue. A D gene is named only where the DNA matches it firmly. Clone size is shown for a subset of rows, as once, few, many or a class of expanded clone.

>TRBJ2-7|TRBV4-1|NA|NA
TGCGCCAGCAGCCGAGGAGTTAGGCAGGGCCCGCTCGACGAGCAGTACTTC
CASSRGVRQGPLDEQYF
>TRBJ2-6|TRBV19|NA|NA
TGTGCCAGTAGCAGATTGCCGGGATACAGAAGAGACTCTGGGGCCAACGTCCTGACTTTC
CASSRLPGYRRDSGANVLTF
>TRBJ1-3|TRBV9|NA|once
TGTGCCAGCAGCGTAGGTCAAGGGTACTCTGGAAACACCATATATTTT
CASSVGQGYSGNTIYF
>TRBJ1-2|TRBV9|NA|NA
TGTGCCAGCAGCTCCCCGGTGAGGACACCAATCTGGCATGGCTACACCTTC
CASSSPVRTPIWHGYTF
>TRBJ1-2|TRBV6-5|NA|NA
TGTGCCAGCAGTTACGTGCCCGTCATCTATGGCTACACCTTC
CASSYVPVIYGYTF
>TRBJ2-1|TRBV27|TRBD2|NA
TGTGCCAGCAGCTACGTTAGCGGGCCCTACCCCTACAATGAGCAGTTCTTC
CASSYVSGPYPYNEQFF
>TRBJ2-1|TRBV5-8|TRBD2|NA
TGTGCCAGCAGCCCTAAGAGGACTAGCGGGGGGGGAGACGAGCAGTTCTTC
CASSPKRTSGGGDEQFF
>TRBJ2-7|TRBV15|NA|NA
TGTGCCACCGGCACGGACTACACTCGAGAGCAGTACTTC
CATGTDYTREQYF
>TRBJ2-2|TRBV30|TRBD2|once
TGTGCCTGGAGGCCTTGGACTAGCGGGAGCGGGGAGCTGTTTTTT
CAWRPWTSGSGELFF
>TRBJ2-5|TRBV11-2|NA|NA
TGTGCCAGCAGCTTAGTAGTAGGCCAAGAGACCCAGTACTTC
CASSLVVGQETQYF
>TRBJ2-7|TRBV5-1|TRBD2|NA
TGCGCCAGCAGCTTAGGCGGGAGCTCCTACGAGCAGTACTTC
CASSLGGSSYEQYF
>TRBJ1-1|TRBV6-5|NA|NA
TGTGCCAGCAGTTACATGCCGGGGTATACTGAAGCTTTCTTT
CASSYMPGYTEAFF
>TRBJ2-5|TRBV4-1|TRBD2|NA
TGCGCCAGCAGCCAAATGGGACTAGCGGGAGGGAGGGTGACCCAGTACTTC
CASSQMGLAGGRVTQYF
>TRBJ2-7|TRBV4-3|NA|NA
TGCGCCAGCAGCCAAGGGCTCAGGCAGGGGGGTCCCTACGAGCAGTACTTC
CASSQGLRQGGPYEQYF
>TRBJ2-3|TRBV7-2|TRBD1|NA
TGTGCCAGCAGCCTGGGACAGGGGGCTTACACGCAGTATTTT
CASSLGQGAYTQYF
>TRBJ2-1|TRBV7-9|NA|NA
TGTGCCAGCAGCTTAGCTTTCTCTCTTCTAGAAAACAATGAGCAGTTCTTC
CASSLAFSLLENNEQFF
>TRBJ1-3|TRBV5-1|TRBD1|NA
TGCGCCAGCAGCCAGTCGACAGGGGGAAACACCATATATTTT
CASSQSTGGNTIYF
>TRBJ2-6|TRBV4-2|TRBD1|NA
TGTGCCAGCAACCCCTCGAGGACAGGGGGATCTGGGGCCAACGTCCTGACTTTC
CASNPSRTGGSGANVLTF
>TRBJ1-3|TRBV7-9|TRBD1|once
TGTGCCAGCAGCCGGGGACAGTCTGGAAACACCATATATTTT
CASSRGQSGNTIYF
>TRBJ1-1|TRBV6-5|NA|few
TGTGCCAGCAGTTATGGGGACACTGAAGCTTTCTTT
CASSYGDTEAFF
>TRBJ2-1|TRBV18|TRBD2|NA
TGTGCCAGCTCACCACGAGTTCCCGGGAGGGGGGGCAATGAGCAGTTCTTC
CASSPRVPGRGGNEQFF
>TRBJ2-4|TRBV14|NA|NA
TGTGCCAGCAGCCAAGATTTAACTAGGGACATTCAGTACTTC
CASSQDLTRDIQYF